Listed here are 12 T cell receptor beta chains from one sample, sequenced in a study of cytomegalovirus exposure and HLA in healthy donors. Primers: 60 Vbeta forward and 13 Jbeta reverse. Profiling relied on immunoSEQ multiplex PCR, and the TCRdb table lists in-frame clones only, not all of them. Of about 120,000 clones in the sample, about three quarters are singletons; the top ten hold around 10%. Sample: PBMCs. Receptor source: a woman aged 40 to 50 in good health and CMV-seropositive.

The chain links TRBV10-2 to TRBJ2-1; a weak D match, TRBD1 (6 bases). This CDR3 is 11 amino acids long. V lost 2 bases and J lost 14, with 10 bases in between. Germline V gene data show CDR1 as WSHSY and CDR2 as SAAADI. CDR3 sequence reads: CASSEPGVKFF. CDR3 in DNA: TGCGCCAGCAGTGAGCCAGGGGTTAAGTTCTTC.

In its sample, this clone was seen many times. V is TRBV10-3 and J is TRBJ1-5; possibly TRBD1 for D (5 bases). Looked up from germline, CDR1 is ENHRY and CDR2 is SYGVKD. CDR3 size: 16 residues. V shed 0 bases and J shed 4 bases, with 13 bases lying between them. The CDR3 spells CAISESTQAGNQPQHF. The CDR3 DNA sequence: TGTGCCATCAGTGAGTCGACTCAAGCAGGGAATCAGCCCCAGCATTTT.

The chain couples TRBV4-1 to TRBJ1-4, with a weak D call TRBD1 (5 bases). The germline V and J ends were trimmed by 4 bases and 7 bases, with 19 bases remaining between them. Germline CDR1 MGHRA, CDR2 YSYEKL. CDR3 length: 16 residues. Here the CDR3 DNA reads TGCGCCAGCAGCCGCAATATCATCAGGGAGGGTGAAAAACTGTTTTTT. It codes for CASSRNIIREGEKLFF.

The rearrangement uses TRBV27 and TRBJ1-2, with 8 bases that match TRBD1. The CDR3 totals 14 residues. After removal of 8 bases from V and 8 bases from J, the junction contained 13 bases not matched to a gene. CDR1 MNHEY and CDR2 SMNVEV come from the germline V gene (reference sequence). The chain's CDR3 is CASGRTGTIEGYTF. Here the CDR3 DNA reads TGTGCCAGCGGGAGGACAGGGACAATCGAAGGCTACACCTTC.

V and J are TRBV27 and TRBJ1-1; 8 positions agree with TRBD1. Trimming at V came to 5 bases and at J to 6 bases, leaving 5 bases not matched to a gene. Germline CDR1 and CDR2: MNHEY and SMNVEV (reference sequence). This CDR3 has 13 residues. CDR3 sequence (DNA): TGTGCCAGCAGTCCAGGGGGCGCGCCTGAAGCTTTCTTT. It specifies CASSPGGAPEAFF.

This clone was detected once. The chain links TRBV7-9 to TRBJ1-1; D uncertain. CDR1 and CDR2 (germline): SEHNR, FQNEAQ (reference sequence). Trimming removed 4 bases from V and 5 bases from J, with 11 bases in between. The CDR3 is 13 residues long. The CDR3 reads CASSSQAFTEAFF. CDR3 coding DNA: TGTGCCAGCAGCTCGCAGGCTTTTACTGAAGCTTTCTTT.

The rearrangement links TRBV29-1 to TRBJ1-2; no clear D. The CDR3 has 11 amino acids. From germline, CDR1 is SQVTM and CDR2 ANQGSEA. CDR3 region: CGSWEGGGYTF. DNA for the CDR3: TGCGGCTCTTGGGAGGGCGGAGGCTACACCTTC.

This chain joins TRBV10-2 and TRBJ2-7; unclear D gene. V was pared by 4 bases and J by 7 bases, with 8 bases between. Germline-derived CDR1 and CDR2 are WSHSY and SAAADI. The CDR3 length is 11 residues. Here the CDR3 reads CASSVRWEQYF. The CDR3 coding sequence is TGCGCCAGCAGTGTGAGATGGGAGCAGTACTTC.

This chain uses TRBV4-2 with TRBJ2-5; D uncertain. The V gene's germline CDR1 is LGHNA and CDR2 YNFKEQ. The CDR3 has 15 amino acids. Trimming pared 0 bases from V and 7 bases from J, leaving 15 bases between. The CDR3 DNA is TGTGCCAGCAGCCAAGATCTTTTGGGCCGCCTGACCCAGTACTTC. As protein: CASSQDLLGRLTQYF.

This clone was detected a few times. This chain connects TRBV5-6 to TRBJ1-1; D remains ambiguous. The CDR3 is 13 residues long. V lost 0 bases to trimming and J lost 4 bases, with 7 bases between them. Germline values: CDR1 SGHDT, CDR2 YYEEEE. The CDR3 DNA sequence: TGTGCCAGCAGCTTGGATGTCGGCACTGAAGCTTTCTTT. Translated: CASSLDVGTEAFF.

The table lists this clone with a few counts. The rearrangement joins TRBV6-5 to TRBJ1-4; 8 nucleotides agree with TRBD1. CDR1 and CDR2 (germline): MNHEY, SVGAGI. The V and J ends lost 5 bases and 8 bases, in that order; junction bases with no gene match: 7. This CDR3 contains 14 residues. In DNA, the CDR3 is TGTGCCAGCAGTCCAGGGGGCGCGGAGGAAAAACTGTTTTTT. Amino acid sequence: CASSPGGAEEKLFF.

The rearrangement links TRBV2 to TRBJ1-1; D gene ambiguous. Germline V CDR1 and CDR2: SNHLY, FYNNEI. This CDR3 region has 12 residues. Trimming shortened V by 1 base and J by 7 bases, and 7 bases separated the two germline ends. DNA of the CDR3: TGTGCCAGCAGTGAAGAAATCGTTGAAGCTTTCTTT. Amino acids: CASSEEIVEAFF.